These 28 T cell receptor beta chains share one sample of origin, sequenced in a study of human T cells and chemical hapten exposure. Sample time point: healthy volunteer bleed at 2 weeks. Sequencing started from total RNA isolated from unfractionated whole blood. TCRdb processed the RACE reads anew with MiXCR; each CDR3 protein has one entry. The sample shows tens of thousands of distinct CDR3 sequences, approximately 10% of them seen only once. Sequenced material: whole blood. The receptors derive from a female donor in good health. Some clones in this sample may be carry-over from other donors' samples.

This clonotype was observed many times. This chain joins TRBV29-1 and TRBJ2-1; D may be TRBD1 (5 bases). With 2 bases removed from V and 0 bases from J, the gap between germline ends came to 8 bases. Germline CDR1 reads SQVTM; CDR2 reads ANQGSEA. The length of the CDR3 is 14 residues. Written as DNA, the CDR3 is TGCAGCGTTGAACCCAGGGACTCCTACAATGAGCAGTTCTTC. This translates into CSVEPRDSYNEQFF.

V is TRBV19 and J is TRBJ1-6, with TRBD1 matching over 8 bases. V shed 6 bases and J 7 bases; nucleotides not matched to a gene: 11. CDR1 and CDR2 from the germline V gene are LNHDA and SQIVND (reference sequence). The CDR3 runs 16 residues. The CDR3 loop reads CASRARQGLANSPLHF. Written as DNA, the CDR3 is TGTGCCAGTAGAGCTCGACAGGGGCTCGCAAATTCACCCCTCCACTTT.

This clonotype came up a few times. This chain connects TRBV30 to TRBJ2-3; 7 nucleotides match TRBD2. CDR3 size: 14 residues. Germline V lookup: CDR1 GTSNPN, CDR2 SVGIG (reference sequence). Trimming removed 0 bases from V and 2 bases from J; junction bases left unmatched: 2. The CDR3 region is CAWSVGTTTDTQYF. The CDR3, as DNA: TGTGCCTGGAGTGTAGGGACTACCACAGATACGCAGTATTTT.

The gene calls are TRBV5-1 and TRBJ2-3, with 10 bases identical to TRBD2. The CDR3 extends over 18 amino acids. CDR1 is SGHRS and CDR2 is YFSETQ in the germline V gene. V trimming: 4 bases; J trimming: 4 bases; junction bases outside the gene matches: 15. Here the CDR3 reads CASSLGLTSGRASDTQYF. The CDR3 DNA reads TGCGCCAGCAGCCTTGGCCTGACAAGCGGGAGGGCCTCAGATACGCAGTATTTT.

There are a few counts of this clonotype. The genes are TRBV28 and TRBJ1-3; D possibly corresponds to TRBD1 (6 bases). This CDR3 spans 17 amino acids. The germline V and J ends were trimmed by 7 bases and 1 base, with 20 bases remaining between them. Germline V gene data show CDR1 as MDHEN and CDR2 as SYDVKM. In DNA, the CDR3 is TGTGCCAGCAAGGGACACGGGGGCAGTTCGTCTGGAAACACCATATATTTT. Its translation: CASKGHGGSSSGNTIYF. The full variable domain, rest sourced from reference TRBV28 and TRBJ1-3, is DVKVTQSSRYLVKRTGEKVFLECVQDMDHENMFWYRQDPGLGLRLIYFSYDVKMKEKGDIPEGYSVSREKKERFSLILESASTNQTSMYLCASKGHGGSSSGNTIYFGEGSWLTVV.

CDR3 in DNA: TGCAGTGCTAGGAATCAGGGGAAAGATACGCAGTATTTT. Translated: CSARNQGKDTQYF. This chain connects TRBV20-1 to TRBJ2-3, with D perhaps matching TRBD1 (6 bases). CDR1 and CDR2 (germline): DFQATT, SNEGSKA (reference sequence). There are 13 residues in the CDR3. Trimming took off 3 bases at V and 5 bases at J, with 12 bases between the two ends.

This sequence joins TRBV20-1 and TRBJ1-1; 7 positions agree with TRBD1. Germline-derived CDR1 and CDR2 are DFQATT and SNEGSKA (reference sequence). Trimming removed 0 bases from V and 0 bases from J; junction bases left unmatched: 10. This CDR3 has 17 residues. The CDR3 here is CSAREGSRGSLNTEAFF. The CDR3 DNA sequence: TGCAGTGCTAGAGAGGGTAGCAGGGGGAGCTTGAACACTGAAGCTTTCTTT.

This chain links TRBV5-5 with TRBJ1-2; 7 bases map to TRBD1. The CDR3 has 13 residues. The V gene's germline CDR1 is SGHKS and CDR2 YYEKEE (reference sequence). J lost 2 bases, V lost 4 bases, and 2 bases had no gene match. Here the CDR3 reads CASSQDRNYGYTF. The CDR3 region has the DNA TGTGCCAGCAGCCAGGACAGGAACTATGGCTACACCTTC.

This clonotype was seen a few times. The rearrangement joins TRBV30 to TRBJ2-1; D call uncertain. Between the trimmed V and J ends, which lost 0 bases and 8 bases, there was a span of 23 bases. CDR3 length equals 17 residues. In germline, CDR1 is GTSNPN, CDR2 SVGIG (reference sequence). The CDR3 coding sequence is TGTGCCTGGAGTGTAGGCGAACGATTCACGCCGGTCGATGAGCAGTTCTTC. Translation gives CAWSVGERFTPVDEQFF.

This clonotype was detected only a few times. The chain recombines TRBV28 with TRBJ2-3; 12 positions agree with TRBD2. The CDR3 spans 15 residues. CDR1 is MDHEN and CDR2 is SYDVKM in the germline V gene. With V trimmed by 6 bases and J by 7 bases, 8 bases remained unmatched. CDR3 residues: CASRPTSGRRYTQYF. The CDR3 DNA is TGTGCCAGCAGACCCACTAGCGGGAGGAGGTATACGCAGTATTTT.

The chain joins TRBV12-3 or TRBV12-4 to TRBJ2-7; D unclear. This CDR3 region has 12 residues. V was trimmed by 5 bases and J by 6 bases, leaving 11 bases between them. The CDR3 DNA reads TGTGCCAGCAGTGTAGGTAGAGCCGAGCAGTACTTC. Protein product: CASSVGRAEQYF.

This clonotype has only one observation. A much larger clone lies a single base off, so this may be a read error. The CDR3 here is CASSSTSVAGELSF. CDR3 bases: TGTGCCAGTAGTTCGACTAGCGTCGCCGGGGAGCTGTCTTTT. This chain links TRBV19 with TRBJ2-2; TRBD2 aligns across 8 bases. The length of the CDR3 is 14 residues. Germline assignment: CDR1 LNHDA and CDR2 SQIVND (reference sequence). Full variable domain (missing parts from reference TRBV19 and TRBJ2-2): DGGITQSPKYLFRKEGQNVTLSCEQNLNHDAMYWYRQDPGQGLRLIYYSQIVNDFQKGDIAEGYSVSREKKESFPLTVTSAQKNPTAFYLCASSSTSVAGELSFGEGSRLTVL.

This clonotype appeared a few times. This rearrangement joins TRBV29-1 to TRBJ2-5; 9 bases map to TRBD1. The ends lost 2 bases at V and 5 bases at J; junction bases unmatched: 6. This CDR3 is built from 14 residues. Germline-derived CDR1 and CDR2 are SQVTM and ANQGSEA. In DNA form, the CDR3 reads TGCAGCGTTGAACGGGACAGGGACGGGGAGACCCAGTACTTC. It encodes CSVERDRDGETQYF.

The chain is built from TRBV20-1 and TRBJ1-4; D ambiguous. CDR3 length: 15 residues. Germline V gives CDR1 DFQATT, CDR2 SNEGSKA (reference sequence). V was trimmed by 1 base and J by 9 bases, leaving 18 bases between them. The CDR3 protein is CSARAFGENGKKLFF. The CDR3 DNA sequence: TGCAGTGCTAGAGCCTTTGGGGAGAATGGGAAAAAACTGTTTTTT.

This clonotype was detected many times. The chain couples TRBV4-3 to TRBJ2-7, with 9 bases matching TRBD1. The CDR3 is 16 residues long. With V trimmed by 0 bases and J by 1 base, 4 bases remained unmatched. The germline V gene encodes CDR1 LGHNA and CDR2 YSLEER. Written as DNA, the CDR3 is TGCGCCAGCAGCCAAGACCGGACAGGGGAATCCTACGAGCAGTACTTC. Amino acids: CASSQDRTGESYEQYF.

In this sample, this clonotype turned up a few times. The rearrangement links TRBV28 to TRBJ2-7; TRBD1 agrees at 7 bases. CDR1 is MDHEN, CDR2 SYDVKM, per germline. The junction had 10 bases not matched to a gene; V was cut back by 6 bases and J by 5 bases. The CDR3 totals 14 residues. CDR3 sequence reads: CASSRNPGTDEQYF. CDR3 coding DNA: TGTGCCAGCAGCAGGAACCCCGGGACAGACGAGCAGTACTTC. Variable domain in full (rest from reference TRBV28 and TRBJ2-7): DVKVTQSSRYLVKRTGEKVFLECVQDMDHENMFWYRQDPGLGLRLIYFSYDVKMKEKGDIPEGYSVSREKKERFSLILESASTNQTSMYLCASSRNPGTDEQYFGPGTRLTVT.

The table lists this clonotype with many counts. The chain carries TRBV7-9 and TRBJ1-5, with 10 nucleotides matching TRBD1. The CDR3 is 16 amino acids. Germline V lookup: CDR1 SEHNR, CDR2 FQNEAQ (reference sequence). V was pared by 5 bases and J by 6 bases, with 10 bases of the junction left unmatched. CDR3 coding DNA: TGTGCCAGCAGCCCGCTAGACAGGGGGCTCCTTCAGCCCCAGCATTTT. Amino acids: CASSPLDRGLLQPQHF.

The V and J genes are TRBV20-1 and TRBJ2-7; D may be TRBD2 (6 bases). The germline V and J ends were trimmed by 0 bases and 7 bases, with 10 bases remaining between them. CDR3 length: 12 residues. Germline V lookup: CDR1 DFQATT, CDR2 SNEGSKA (reference sequence). In DNA, the CDR3 is TGCAGTGCTAGAGATTTGGAGGGGGAGCAGTACTTC. Protein: CSARDLEGEQYF.

The rearrangement joins TRBV20-1 to TRBJ2-5; maybe TRBD2 (5 bases). The V gene's germline CDR1 is DFQATT and CDR2 SNEGSKA (reference sequence). V shed 0 bases and J shed 3 bases, with 8 bases lying between them. There are 13 residues in the CDR3. The CDR3 DNA reads as TGCAGTGCTAGAGATTCAGCGGAAGAGACCCAGTACTTC. Translation gives CSARDSAEETQYF.

At least ten counts were recorded for this clonotype. The genes are TRBV7-9 and TRBJ1-5, with a weak D call TRBD1 (6 bases). The CDR3 extends over 13 amino acids. Germline lookup yields CDR1 SEHNR and CDR2 FQNEAQ (reference sequence). V was shortened by 5 bases and J by 5 bases, with 10 bases between the two germline ends. The CDR3 reads CASSVDRYQPQHF. CDR3 bases: TGTGCCAGCAGCGTGGACAGATATCAGCCCCAGCATTTT.

This chain uses TRBV18 with TRBJ2-1; the D is unclear. Trimming stripped 0 bases from V and 4 bases from J, with 7 bases between. The CDR3 sequence is 14 residues long. Germline CDR1 KGHSH, CDR2 LQKENI. The CDR3: CASSPPEGYNEQFF. DNA for the CDR3: TGTGCCAGCTCACCACCGGAAGGTTACAATGAGCAGTTCTTC. The variable domain in full, completed from reference TRBV18 and TRBJ2-1, reads NAGVMQNPRHLVRRRGQEARLRCSPMKGHSHVYWYRQLPEEGLKFMVYLQKENIIDESGMPKERFSAEFPKEGPSILRIQQVVRGDSAAYFCASSPPEGYNEQFFGPGTRLTVL.

The chain has TRBV4-2 and TRBJ2-1; unclear D gene. CDR3 length: 12 residues. V lost 1 base and J lost 10, with 8 bases in between. Germline V gene sequence: CDR1 LGHNA, CDR2 YNFKEQ. The CDR3 loop reads CASSQVGSEQFF. Written as DNA, the CDR3 is TGTGCCAGCAGCCAAGTCGGTTCCGAGCAGTTCTTC.

The V gene is TRBV6-2 or TRBV6-3, the J gene TRBJ2-5; 11 bases are a match to TRBD2. The germline V gene has CDR1 MNHEY and CDR2 SVGEGT. The junction had 17 bases not matched to a gene; V was cut back by 4 bases and J by 4 bases. This CDR3 is built from 19 residues. The CDR3 spells CASSFLMSVGGLAGETQYF. CDR3 DNA sequence: TGTGCCAGCAGTTTCCTCATGAGTGTAGGAGGACTAGCGGGAGAGACCCAGTACTTC.

The chain joins TRBV7-2 to TRBJ2-5; 9 bases are shared with TRBD2. Germline CDR1 reads SGHTA; CDR2 reads FQGNSA. The V segment lost 1 base and the J segment 0 bases; nucleotides outside the gene matches: 9. This CDR3 is built from 18 residues. The CDR3 region is CASSLGLAGVGYQETQYF. The CDR3, as DNA: TGTGCCAGCAGCTTAGGGTTAGCGGGAGTGGGGTACCAAGAGACCCAGTACTTC.

The chain links TRBV29-1 to TRBJ1-2, with D uncertain. V gave up 7 bases and J gave up 8 bases, with 17 bases separating them. This CDR3 is 12 amino acids long. Germline assignment: CDR1 SQVTM and CDR2 ANQGSEA. Here the CDR3 reads CSAHSSDQGYTF. In DNA, the CDR3 is TGCAGCGCCCATTCGTCAGATCAGGGCTACACCTTC.

In this sample, this clonotype turned up many times. This chain joins TRBV24-1 and TRBJ1-1, with D uncertain. V dropped 3 bases and J dropped 1 base, with 8 bases sitting between them. CDR1 KGHDR and CDR2 SFDVKD come from the germline V gene. The CDR3 runs to 14 residues. DNA for the CDR3: TGTGCCACCAGTGATAATAGCCGGAACACTGAAGCTTTCTTT. This encodes CATSDNSRNTEAFF.

The V gene is TRBV10-3, the J gene TRBJ2-7; D is uncertain. Germline V CDR1 and CDR2: ENHRY, SYGVKD. The CDR3 loop spans 12 amino acids. V lost 3 bases to trimming and J lost 2 bases, with 5 bases between them. The DNA for the CDR3 is TGTGCCATCAGTGATTCCACCTACGAGCAGTACTTC. It is translated as CAISDSTYEQYF.

This sequence joins TRBV6-6 and TRBJ2-1, with D tentatively TRBD1 (5 bases). The CDR3 covers 14 residues. Deletions cut 0 bases from V and 10 bases from J, with 13 bases between. The germline CDR1 and CDR2 sequences are MNHNY and SVGAGI (reference sequence). CDR3 amino acids: CASSYSNYRSEQFF. The CDR3 nucleotides read TGTGCCAGCAGTTACTCGAATTACAGGAGCGAGCAGTTCTTC.